The source of this TCR beta chain is a study of cytomegalovirus exposure and HLA in healthy donors (dated by TCRdb to about 2017). In terms of the full investigation: The 666 repertoires of the first cohort and the approximately 110 validation repertoires were produced on the same platform, according to a later analysis. Along with the roughly 710-subject first cohort, a separate validation cohort of over 90 different subjects was used. To predict cytomegalovirus infection status, the study combined high-throughput TCR immunosequencing, statistical association of individual TCRs with disease status, and machine learning. The aim of the study was to test whether cataloging public T cell receptors could identify signatures of past pathogen exposure. Overall study outcomes, separate from this receptor: The validation cohort had no HLA typing available for a later analysis, so co-occurrence within that cohort was assessed over all 130 or so repertoires. Most TCR sequences were seen in very few donors, while some public TCRs were found in many individuals. Cytomegalovirus status was reported to be diagnosed by the classifier with high specificity and sensitivity in both the original and validation cohorts. In vitro tests confirmed that a few of the cytomegalovirus-associated TCR beta chains recognize cytomegalovirus antigens. In the study, about 150 TCR beta chains were listed as associated with cytomegalovirus. Of the cluster scores, around 95% were above 0 in a later analysis, which found that TCRs clustered in the first cohort also tended to co-occur in the 110 or so validation repertoires. The authors suggested that the approach could potentially be generalized to other disease states and immunological phenotypes.

The germline V gene encodes CDR1 SEHNR and CDR2 FQNEAQ (reference sequence). The CDR3 holds 15 amino acids from the cysteine to the phenylalanine. Just CDR3 DNA is preserved here, 45 bases in frame from base 1. Trimming removed 5 bases from V and 5 bases from J; the gene matches leave 7 bases unexplained. As to this clone: Its antigen is not yet known. No per-base quality is available; no much larger clone lies one base away.

Receptors were amplified or captured by the immunoSEQ multiplex PCR assay. From the authors' description of their analysis: A statistical classification framework was built for diagnosing cytomegalovirus status from the catalog of TCR beta chain sequences. TCRdb took this table from immuneACCESS and kept in-frame rearrangements with V and J called. Such tables lack part of the clones; where checked against another copy, unresolved V genes explain under half of the gap, and the rest is unexplained. V and J calls and clone size come straight from that table; D and trimming were deduced from the DNA. Within this sample are about 98,000 clones, with 87% of them counted one time only. 3.5% to 5% of the sample goes to the ten largest clones. The donors were included in the validation cohort of around 120 subjects, a group kept apart from the 666-subject first cohort.

The sequence was collected from a woman between 25 and 40 years old in good health and CMV-seronegative. Here the chain combines TRBV7-9 and TRBJ1-5; 9 nucleotides in the junction match TRBD1. The sample comprised PBMCs. The CDR3 protein is CASSHMDRGDQPQHF. The sequenced DNA is TGTGCCAGCAGCCATATGGACAGGGGAGATCAGCCCCAGCATTTT.